Below are 18 T cell receptor beta chains sequenced from a single sample in a study of PD-L1 blockade in urothelial cancer (dated by TCRdb to 2016 to 2017). Library method: the immunoSEQ multiplex PCR assay. TCRdb provides this immuneACCESS table in a form limited to in-frame rearrangements. Some clones are lacking; in checked studies, under half of them reflect an unresolved V gene, and why the rest are absent is not known. Recorded for this sample are roughly 87,000 clones; roughly 87% of them occurred a single time. 5% to 6% of the sample belongs to the ten largest clones. The input for sequencing was PBMCs, taken around atezolizumab (anti-PD-L1) treatment. The origin of the receptors is a woman between 65 and 79 years old with urothelial cancer.

This clone was seen just once. The V gene is TRBV15, the J gene TRBJ2-2; a weak D match, TRBD2 (6 bases). The germline gives CDR1 LNHNV, CDR2 YYDKDF (reference sequence). Trimming shortened V by 1 base and J by 4 bases, and 19 bases separated the two germline ends. The CDR3 runs to 18 residues. The CDR3 nucleotides are TGTGCCACCAGCAGAGTACTACTACTAGCTTTAGCCACCGGGGAGCTGTTTTTT. It translates to CATSRVLLLALATGELFF. Full variable domain (remainder filled in from reference TRBV15 and TRBJ2-2): DAMVIQNPRYQVTQFGKPVTLSCSQTLNHNVMYWYQQKSSQAPKLLFHYYDKDFNNEADTPDNFQSRRPNTSFCFLDIRSPGLGDTAMYLCATSRVLLLALATGELFFGEGSRLTVL.

The V call is TRBV10-1, the J call TRBJ2-7; 8 positions agree with TRBD1. Germline-derived CDR1 and CDR2 are WNHNN and SYGVQD (reference sequence). This CDR3 contains 15 residues. The ends lost 0 bases at V and 4 bases at J; junction bases unmatched: 5. CDR3 amino acids: CASSESARGPYEQYF. The CDR3 DNA reads TGCGCCAGCAGTGAGTCTGCCAGGGGGCCGTACGAGCAGTACTTC.

The chain combines TRBV7-3 with TRBJ1-1, with D possibly matching TRBD1 (6 bases). Trimming stripped 5 bases from V and 1 base from J, with 8 bases between. Germline V gene data show CDR1 as SGHTA and CDR2 as FQGTGA. This CDR3 is 13 amino acids long. The CDR3 is CASSMTGNTEAFF. The CDR3 DNA is TGTGCCAGCAGCATGACAGGGAACACTGAAGCTTTCTTT. Variable domain in full (rest from reference TRBV7-3 and TRBJ1-1): GAGVSQTPSNKVTEKGKYVELRCDPISGHTALYWYRQSLGQGPEFLIYFQGTGAADDSGLPNDRFFAVRPEGSVSTLKIQRTERGDSAVYLCASSMTGNTEAFFGQGTRLTVV.

The rearrangement joins TRBV2 to TRBJ1-2; unclear D gene. V lost 8 bases, J lost 4 bases, and 14 bases lay in between. The CDR3 contains 13 residues. The V gene's germline CDR1 is SNHLY and CDR2 FYNNEI. CDR3 in DNA: TGTGCCAGCGGGGAGCAGGTCTCCTATGGCTACACCTTC. Translating it yields CASGEQVSYGYTF.

The genes are TRBV4-3 and TRBJ2-1; 7 bases match TRBD2. The trim removed 4 bases at V and 4 bases at J, leaving 4 bases unmatched. Germline loops: CDR1 LGHNA, CDR2 YSLEER. The CDR3 has 14 amino acids. CDR3 loop: CASSPGLIYNEQFF. CDR3 nucleotide sequence: TGCGCCAGCAGCCCGGGACTAATTTACAATGAGCAGTTCTTC.

DNA of the CDR3: TGTGCCAGCAGTGATGCCGGACAGGGTGGCACTGAAGCTTTCTTT. Protein product: CASSDAGQGGTEAFF. The chain recombines TRBV25-1 with TRBJ1-1, with TRBD1 matching over 8 bases. Looked up from germline, CDR1 is MGHDK and CDR2 is SYGVNS. This CDR3 spans 15 amino acids. V lost 3 bases and J lost 4; bases outside the gene matches: 7.

The chain joins TRBV30 to TRBJ2-5, with TRBD2 matching 13 bases. The CDR3 extends over 15 amino acids. Trimming cost V 1 base and J 2 bases; bases outside gene matches: 1. Germline V CDR1 and CDR2: GTSNPN, SVGIG (reference sequence). This CDR3 is CAWSAGLAGQETQYF. The CDR3 DNA sequence: TGTGCCTGGAGTGCGGGACTAGCGGGGCAAGAGACCCAGTACTTC.

The chain carries TRBV4-3 and TRBJ1-6; the D is unclear. V was cut by 1 base and J by 6 bases, with 10 bases left in between. The CDR3 is made up of 15 amino acids. Per the germline V gene, CDR1 is LGHNA and CDR2 is YSLEER. The CDR3 bases are TGCGCCAGCAGCCAAGCGAGCATCCGTAATTCACCCCTCCACTTT. Translated: CASSQASIRNSPLHF.

The chain uses TRBV7-2 and TRBJ2-7, with 7 bases aligning to TRBD2. Germline values: CDR1 SGHTA, CDR2 FQGNSA. The CDR3 is 14 residues long. The V and J ends lost 1 base and 6 bases, in that order; junction bases with no gene match: 6. The CDR3 loop is CASSLVSGSPEQYF. In DNA form, the CDR3 reads TGTGCCAGCAGCTTAGTTAGCGGGTCCCCCGAGCAGTACTTC.

This clone was picked up a small number of times. The chain joins TRBV21-1 to TRBJ1-1; the DNA was not used to check the table's D call, TRBD1. TRBV21-1 is reported as a pseudogene. CDR3 size: 15 residues. The CDR3 is CASSRSRTGYTEAFF. The CDR3 DNA reads TGTGCCAGCAGCAGATCCAGGACAGGCTACACTGAAGCTTTCTTT.

This CDR3 is CASSLDGGTDTEAFF. CDR3 sequence (DNA): TGTGCCAGCAGCTTGGATGGGGGCACGGACACTGAAGCTTTCTTT. This chain joins TRBV5-8 and TRBJ1-1; possible D gene TRBD1, 6 bases. V was cut by 0 bases and J by 3 bases, with 12 bases left in between. Germline-derived CDR1 and CDR2 are SGHTS and YDEGEE. The CDR3 extends over 15 amino acids.

The genes are TRBV19 and TRBJ2-5; possibly TRBD1 for D (5 bases). The V end was cut by 6 bases, the J end by 1 base, with 12 bases between. The germline V gene encodes CDR1 LNHDA and CDR2 SQIVND (reference sequence). CDR3 length: 14 residues. CDR3 loop: CASSPQGAQETQYF. The DNA of the CDR3 is TGTGCCAGTAGCCCTCAGGGTGCCCAAGAGACCCAGTACTTC.

The chain combines TRBV18 with TRBJ2-1; TRBD2 matches 9 bases. Looked up from germline, CDR1 is KGHSH and CDR2 is LQKENI. CDR3 length: 15 amino acids. The V gene end was trimmed by 3 bases and the J gene end by 2 bases; junction bases not matched to a gene: 2. The CDR3 reads CASSPGLAPYNEQFF. DNA for the CDR3: TGTGCCAGCTCACCGGGACTAGCCCCCTACAATGAGCAGTTCTTC.

The gene calls are TRBV29-1 and TRBJ2-1; D is ambiguous. The CDR3 has 12 residues. V was clipped by 4 bases and J by 3 bases, with 7 bases between them. Per the germline V gene, CDR1 is SQVTM and CDR2 is ANQGSEA. This CDR3 is CSVVSFYNEQFF. The DNA of the CDR3 is TGCAGCGTTGTGAGCTTCTACAATGAGCAGTTCTTC.

J is TRBJ2-7 and V is TRBV4-1, with 14 bases identical to TRBD2. The CDR3 consists of 20 residues. Germline V gives CDR1 MGHRA, CDR2 YSYEKL. With 4 bases clipped from V and 3 bases from J, the junction kept 17 bases outside the gene matches. CDR3 protein: CASSRDGLAGGPSWDYEQYF. CDR3 nucleotide sequence: TGCGCCAGCAGCCGGGATGGACTAGCGGGGGGCCCCTCTTGGGACTACGAGCAGTACTTC.

The chain joins TRBV6-6 to TRBJ1-3, with a possible D match to TRBD1 (5 bases). The V gene lost 2 bases and the J gene lost 4 bases, with 9 bases spanning the gap. This CDR3 is 14 amino acids long. Germline values: CDR1 MNHNY, CDR2 SVGAGI (reference sequence). Written as DNA, the CDR3 is TGTGCCAGCAGTTACCGGGGGTACGGAAACACCATATATTTT. Residues: CASSYRGYGNTIYF.

Only one count was recorded for this clone. This chain links TRBV20-1 with TRBJ1-4; D is uncertain. The V end lost 7 bases, the J end lost 7 bases, and 10 bases lay between the germline ends. The CDR3 runs 11 residues. Germline values: CDR1 DFQATT, CDR2 SNEGSKA (reference sequence). CDR3 sequence: CSVQRGEKLFF. DNA of the CDR3: TGCAGTGTGCAGCGTGGTGAAAAACTGTTTTTT.

V usage is TRBV4-3 and J usage is TRBJ1-1, with D possibly matching TRBD1 (5 bases). V was shortened by 0 bases and J by 0 bases, with 11 bases between the two germline ends. This CDR3 spans 16 amino acids. The germline V gene encodes CDR1 LGHNA and CDR2 YSLEER. CDR3 DNA: TGCGCCAGCAGCCAAGAGGTGGGGGGTATGAACACTGAAGCTTTCTTT. Its translation is CASSQEVGGMNTEAFF.